This TCR beta chain derives from a study of vaccination and CD4 T cells after COVID-19. Overall study context: Four females and six males made up the convalescents, two of whom were Hispanic. Study outcomes and limitations: The median proportion of reactive clones detected only post-vaccination in convalescent patients was 86.3%.

As regards this clonotype: Antigen specificity is unknown.

V gave up 0 bases and J gave up 6 bases, with 15 bases separating them. CDR3 size: 16 residues. Germline CDR1 reads MNHEY; CDR2 reads SVGAGI. Scientists ran DNA taken from cultured CD4+ T cells through the Oncomine TCR Beta short-read assay for sequencing. One entry per CDR3 protein, called by TCRdb with MiXCR from the PCR reads. The repertoire holds approximately 9,300 distinct CDR3 sequences, approximately 60% seen once, with less than 30% in the top ten. The treatment denotes: approximately nine-day PBMC culture with coronavirus spike peptide pools or control peptides (ViraFEST assay). Those CD4+ T cells from the unexposed donor predate the COVID-19 pandemic (2011-2018). The probes, which were SARS-CoV-2 S/N and four cold-coronavirus spikes, were applied to unexposed-donor CD4+ T cells, cells permitting.

Sequencing was performed on CD4+ T cells from blood, cultured in vitro. This TCR was recovered from a human donor in good health. V and J are TRBV6-5 and TRBJ1-3; D not resolved. Here the CDR3 DNA reads TGTGCCAGCAGTTACTCGTTCGCCCTCCCAGAAAACACCATATATTTT. It specifies CASSYSFALPENTIYF.